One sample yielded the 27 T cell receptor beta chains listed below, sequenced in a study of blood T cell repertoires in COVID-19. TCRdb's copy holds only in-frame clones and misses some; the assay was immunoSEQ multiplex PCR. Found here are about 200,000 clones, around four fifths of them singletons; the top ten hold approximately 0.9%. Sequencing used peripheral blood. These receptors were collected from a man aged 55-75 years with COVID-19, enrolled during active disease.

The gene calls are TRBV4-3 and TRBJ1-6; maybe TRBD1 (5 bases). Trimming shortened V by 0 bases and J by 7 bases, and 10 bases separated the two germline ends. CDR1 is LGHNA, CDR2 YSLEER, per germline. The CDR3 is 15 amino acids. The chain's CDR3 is CASSQEPGKNSPLHF. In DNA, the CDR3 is TGCGCCAGCAGCCAAGAACCAGGGAAAAATTCACCCCTCCACTTT.

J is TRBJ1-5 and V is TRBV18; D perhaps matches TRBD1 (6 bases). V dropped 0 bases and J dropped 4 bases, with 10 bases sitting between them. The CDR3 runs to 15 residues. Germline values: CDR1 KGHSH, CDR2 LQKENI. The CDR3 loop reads CASSPPGQQNQPQHF. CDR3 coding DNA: TGTGCCAGCTCACCACCTGGACAGCAAAATCAGCCCCAGCATTTT.

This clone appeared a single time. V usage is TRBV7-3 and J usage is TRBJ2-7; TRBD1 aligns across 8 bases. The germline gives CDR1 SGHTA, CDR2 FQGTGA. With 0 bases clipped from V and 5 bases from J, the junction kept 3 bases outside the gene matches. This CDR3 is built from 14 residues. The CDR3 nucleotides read TGTGCCAGCAGCTTAACGTCAGGGGGCAACGAGCAGTACTTC. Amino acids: CASSLTSGGNEQYF.

The CDR3 sequence is CASSPRLSAWNEQFF. Here the CDR3 DNA reads TGTGCCAGCAGCCCTCGGCTTTCAGCGTGGAATGAGCAGTTCTTC. The chain combines TRBV9 with TRBJ2-1; no definite D call. There are 15 residues in the CDR3. CDR1 and CDR2 (germline): SGDLS, YYNGEE. V lost 4 bases, J lost 7 bases, and 18 bases lay in between.

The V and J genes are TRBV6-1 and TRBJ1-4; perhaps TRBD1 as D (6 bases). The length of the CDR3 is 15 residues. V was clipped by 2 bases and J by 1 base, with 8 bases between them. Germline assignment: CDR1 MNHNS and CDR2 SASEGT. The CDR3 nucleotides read TGTGCCAGCAGTGAACAGGGGAGAACTAATGAAAAACTGTTTTTT. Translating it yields CASSEQGRTNEKLFF.

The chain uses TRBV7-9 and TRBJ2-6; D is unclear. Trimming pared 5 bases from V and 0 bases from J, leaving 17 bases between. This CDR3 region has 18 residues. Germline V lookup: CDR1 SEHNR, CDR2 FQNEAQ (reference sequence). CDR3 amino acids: CASSPAGPLYSGANVLTF. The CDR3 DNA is TGTGCCAGCAGCCCCGCAGGCCCCTTGTACTCTGGGGCCAACGTCCTGACTTTC. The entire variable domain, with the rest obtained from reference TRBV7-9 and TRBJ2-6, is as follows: DTGVSQNPRHKITKRGQNVTFRCDPISEHNRLYWYRQTLGQGPEFLTYFQNEAQLEKSRLLSDRFSAERPKGSFSTLEIQRTEQGDSAMYLCASSPAGPLYSGANVLTFGAGSRLTVL.

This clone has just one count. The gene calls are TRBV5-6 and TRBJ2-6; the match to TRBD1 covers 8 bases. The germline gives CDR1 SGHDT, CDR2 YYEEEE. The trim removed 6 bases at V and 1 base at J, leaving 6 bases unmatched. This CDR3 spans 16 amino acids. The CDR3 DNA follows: TGTGCCAGCAACCGACAGGGGAGATCTGGGGCCAACGTCCTGACTTTC. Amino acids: CASNRQGRSGANVLTF.

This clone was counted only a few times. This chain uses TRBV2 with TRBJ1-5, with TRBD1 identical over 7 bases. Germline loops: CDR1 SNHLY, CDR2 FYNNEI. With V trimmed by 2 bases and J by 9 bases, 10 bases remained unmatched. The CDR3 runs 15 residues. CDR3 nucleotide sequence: TGTGCCAGCAGTGAATCAGGGGGTCCATACTCGCCCCAGCATTTT. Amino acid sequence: CASSESGGPYSPQHF.

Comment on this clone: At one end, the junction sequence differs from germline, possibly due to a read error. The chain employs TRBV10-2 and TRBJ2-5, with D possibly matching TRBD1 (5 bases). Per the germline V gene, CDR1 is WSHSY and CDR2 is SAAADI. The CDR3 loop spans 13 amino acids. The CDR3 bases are TGCGCCAGCAGTTGGAGCGACGGCCAATCACAGGACTTC. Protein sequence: CASSWSDGQSQDF.

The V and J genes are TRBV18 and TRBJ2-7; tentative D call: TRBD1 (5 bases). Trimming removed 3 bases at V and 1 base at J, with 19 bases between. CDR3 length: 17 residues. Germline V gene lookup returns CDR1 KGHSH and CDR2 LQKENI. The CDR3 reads CASSPGRAQSGSYEQYF. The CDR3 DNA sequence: TGTGCCAGCTCACCGGGGCGAGCTCAGTCTGGTTCCTACGAGCAGTACTTC.

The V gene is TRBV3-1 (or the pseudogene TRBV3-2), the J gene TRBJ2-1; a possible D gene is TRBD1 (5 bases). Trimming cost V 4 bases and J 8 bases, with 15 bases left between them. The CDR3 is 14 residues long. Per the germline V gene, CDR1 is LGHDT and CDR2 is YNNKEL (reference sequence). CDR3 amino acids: CASSPDSYRDEQFF. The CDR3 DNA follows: TGTGCCAGCAGCCCCGACAGTTACAGAGATGAGCAGTTCTTC.

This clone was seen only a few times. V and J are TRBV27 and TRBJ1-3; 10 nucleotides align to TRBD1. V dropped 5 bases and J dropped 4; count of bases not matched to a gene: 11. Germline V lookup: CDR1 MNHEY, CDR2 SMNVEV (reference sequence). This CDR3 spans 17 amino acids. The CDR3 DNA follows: TGTGCCAGCAGTCCCCGACTCCGGGACAGGGGAGGAAACACCATATATTTT. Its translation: CASSPRLRDRGGNTIYF.

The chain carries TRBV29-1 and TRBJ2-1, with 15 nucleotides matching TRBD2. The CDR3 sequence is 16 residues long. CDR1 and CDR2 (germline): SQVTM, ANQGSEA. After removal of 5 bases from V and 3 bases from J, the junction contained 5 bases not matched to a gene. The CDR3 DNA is TGCAGCGTTTCCGGGACTAGCGGGAGGATCTACAATGAGCAGTTCTTC. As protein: CSVSGTSGRIYNEQFF.

This chain's CDR3 is CASSTRGREAFF. DNA for the CDR3: TGTGCCAGCAGTACCCGAGGGAGAGAAGCTTTCTTT. The V gene is TRBV27, the J gene TRBJ1-1; D is undetermined. Germline V gene data show CDR1 as MNHEY and CDR2 as SMNVEV (reference sequence). With 5 bases removed from V and 8 bases from J, the gap between germline ends came to 12 bases. This CDR3 comprises 12 residues.

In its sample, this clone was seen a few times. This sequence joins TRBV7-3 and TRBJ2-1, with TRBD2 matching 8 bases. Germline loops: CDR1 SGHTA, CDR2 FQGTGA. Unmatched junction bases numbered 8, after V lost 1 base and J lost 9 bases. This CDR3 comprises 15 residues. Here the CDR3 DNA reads TGTGCCAGCAGCTTAAACCCAGCGGGAGAAGGTGAGCAGTTCTTC. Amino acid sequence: CASSLNPAGEGEQFF.

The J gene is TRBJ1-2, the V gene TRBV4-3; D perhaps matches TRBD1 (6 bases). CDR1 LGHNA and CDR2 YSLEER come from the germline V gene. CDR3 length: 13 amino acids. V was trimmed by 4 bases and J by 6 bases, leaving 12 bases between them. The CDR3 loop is CASSRGGLDGYTF. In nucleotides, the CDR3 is TGCGCCAGCAGCCGGGGGGGGCTGGATGGCTACACCTTC.

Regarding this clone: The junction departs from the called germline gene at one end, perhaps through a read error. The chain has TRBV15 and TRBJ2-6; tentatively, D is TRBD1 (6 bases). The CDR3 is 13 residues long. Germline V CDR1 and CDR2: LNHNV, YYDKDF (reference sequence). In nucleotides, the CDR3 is TGTGCCACCAGCCCAAGACAGGCCTACGTCCTGACTTTC. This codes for CATSPRQAYVLTF.

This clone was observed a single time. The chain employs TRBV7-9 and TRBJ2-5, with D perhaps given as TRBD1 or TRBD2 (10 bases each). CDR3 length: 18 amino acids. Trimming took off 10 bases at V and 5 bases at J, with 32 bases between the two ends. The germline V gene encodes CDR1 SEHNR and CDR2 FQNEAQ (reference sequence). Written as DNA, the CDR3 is TGTGCCACCATAAAACGACAGGGGGCTAGCGGGAGCGATGAGACCCAGTACTTC. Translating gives CATIKRQGASGSDETQYF.

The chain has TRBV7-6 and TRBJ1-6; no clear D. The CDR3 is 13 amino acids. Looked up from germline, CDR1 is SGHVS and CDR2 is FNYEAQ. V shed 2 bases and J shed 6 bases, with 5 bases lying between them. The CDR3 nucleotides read TGTGCCAGCAGCTTAAGCCCTAATTCACCCCTCCACTTT. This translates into CASSLSPNSPLHF. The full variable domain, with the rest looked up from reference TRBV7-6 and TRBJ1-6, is GAGVSQSPRYKVTKRGQDVALRCDPISGHVSLYWYRQALGQGPEFLTYFNYEAQQDKSGLPNDRFSAERPEGSISTLTIQRTEQRDSAMYRCASSLSPNSPLHFGNGTRLTVT.

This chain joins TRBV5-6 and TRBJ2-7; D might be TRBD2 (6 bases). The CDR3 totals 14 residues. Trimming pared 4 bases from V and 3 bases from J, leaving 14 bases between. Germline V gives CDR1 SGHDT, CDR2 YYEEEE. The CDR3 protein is CASSPGLWNYEQYF. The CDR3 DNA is TGTGCCAGCAGCCCGGGACTTTGGAACTACGAGCAGTACTTC.

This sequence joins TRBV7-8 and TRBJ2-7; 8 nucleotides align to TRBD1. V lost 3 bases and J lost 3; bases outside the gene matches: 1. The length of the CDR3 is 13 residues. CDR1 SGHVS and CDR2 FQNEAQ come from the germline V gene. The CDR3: CASSFGQGYEQYF. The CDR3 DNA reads TGTGCCAGCAGCTTTGGACAGGGCTACGAGCAGTACTTC.

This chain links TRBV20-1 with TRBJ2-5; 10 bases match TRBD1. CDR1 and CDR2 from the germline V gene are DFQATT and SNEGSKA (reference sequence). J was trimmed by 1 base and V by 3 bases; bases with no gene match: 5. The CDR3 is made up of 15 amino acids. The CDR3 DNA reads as TGCAGTGCTAGTAGGGGACAGGGGACCCAAGAGACCCAGTACTTC. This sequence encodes CSASRGQGTQETQYF.

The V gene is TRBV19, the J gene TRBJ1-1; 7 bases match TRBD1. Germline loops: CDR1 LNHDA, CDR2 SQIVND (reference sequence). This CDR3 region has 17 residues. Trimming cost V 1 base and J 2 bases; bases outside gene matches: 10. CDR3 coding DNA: TGTGCCAGTAGTATAGCCCGACAGGGACGGCGAAACACTGAAGCTTTCTTT. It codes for CASSIARQGRRNTEAFF.

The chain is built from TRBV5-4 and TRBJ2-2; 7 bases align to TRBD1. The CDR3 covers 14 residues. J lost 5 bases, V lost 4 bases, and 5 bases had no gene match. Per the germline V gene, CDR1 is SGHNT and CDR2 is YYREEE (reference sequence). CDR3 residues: CASSPMDRTGELFF. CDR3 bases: TGTGCCAGCAGCCCTATGGACAGGACCGGGGAGCTGTTTTTT. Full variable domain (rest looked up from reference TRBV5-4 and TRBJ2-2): ETGVTQSPTHLIKTRGQQVTLRCSSQSGHNTVSWYQQALGQGPQFIFQYYREEENGRGNFPPRFSGLQFPNYSSELNVNALELDDSALYLCASSPMDRTGELFFGEGSRLTVL.

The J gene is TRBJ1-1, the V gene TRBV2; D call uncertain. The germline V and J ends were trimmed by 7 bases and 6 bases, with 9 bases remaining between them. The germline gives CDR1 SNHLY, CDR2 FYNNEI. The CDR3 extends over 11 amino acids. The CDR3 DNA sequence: TGTGCCAGCATGAGGTGGTCTGAAGCTTTCTTT. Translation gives CASMRWSEAFF.

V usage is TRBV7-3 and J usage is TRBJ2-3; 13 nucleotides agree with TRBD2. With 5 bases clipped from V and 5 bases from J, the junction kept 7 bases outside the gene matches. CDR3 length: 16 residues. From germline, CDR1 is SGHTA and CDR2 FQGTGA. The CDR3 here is CASSPRLAGGRDTQYF. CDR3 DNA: TGTGCCAGCAGCCCCCGACTAGCGGGAGGCCGAGATACGCAGTATTTT.

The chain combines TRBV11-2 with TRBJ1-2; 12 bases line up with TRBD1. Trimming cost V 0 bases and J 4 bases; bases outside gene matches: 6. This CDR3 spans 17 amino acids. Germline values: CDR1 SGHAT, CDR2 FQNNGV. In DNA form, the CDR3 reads TGTGCCAGCAGCTTAGATATTTGGGGACAGGGGGCCTATGGCTACACCTTC. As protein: CASSLDIWGQGAYGYTF.